This TCR beta chain was captured in a study of control samples from healthy donors and cancer patients. CDR1 and CDR2 (germline): SGHTA, FQGNSA. This CDR3 has 16 amino acids. Trimming removed 4 bases from V and 3 bases from J; junction bases left unmatched: 10. Data came from immunoSEQ multiplex PCR; TCRdb stores just in-frame clones and leaves some out. The sample lists 130,000 to 150,000 clones, just under 95% seen once, with 13% to 15% in the top ten. The sample taken for sequencing was PBMCs. This TCR was sampled from a man aged 55 to 70 with colorectal cancer. The J gene is TRBJ1-1, the V gene TRBV7-2, with 8 positions matching TRBD1. CDR3 in DNA: TGTGCCAGCAGCTCGCAGGGGGCTGGTTCGGACACTGAAGCTTTCTTT. This codes for CASSSQGAGSDTEAFF.